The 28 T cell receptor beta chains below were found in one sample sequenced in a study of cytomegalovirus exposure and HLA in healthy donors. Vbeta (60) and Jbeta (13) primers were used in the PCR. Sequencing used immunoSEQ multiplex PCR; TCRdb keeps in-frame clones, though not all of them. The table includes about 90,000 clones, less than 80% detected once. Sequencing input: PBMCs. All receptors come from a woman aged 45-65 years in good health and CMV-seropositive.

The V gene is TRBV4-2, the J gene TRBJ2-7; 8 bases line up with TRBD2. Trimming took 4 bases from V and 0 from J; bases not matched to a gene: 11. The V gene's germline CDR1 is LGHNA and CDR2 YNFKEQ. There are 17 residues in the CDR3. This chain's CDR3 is CASSPSVASGSSYEQYF. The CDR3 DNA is TGTGCCAGCAGCCCATCGGTTGCTAGCGGGTCCTCCTACGAGCAGTACTTC.

CDR3 DNA: TGTGCCAGCAGTGGTAGAGATCATAACACCGGGGAGCTGTTTTTT. Translated: CASSGRDHNTGELFF. This sequence joins TRBV27 and TRBJ2-2; D remains unclear. CDR3 size: 15 residues. The germline CDR1 and CDR2 sequences are MNHEY and SMNVEV (reference sequence). Trimming took off 5 bases at V and 2 bases at J, with 12 bases between the two ends.

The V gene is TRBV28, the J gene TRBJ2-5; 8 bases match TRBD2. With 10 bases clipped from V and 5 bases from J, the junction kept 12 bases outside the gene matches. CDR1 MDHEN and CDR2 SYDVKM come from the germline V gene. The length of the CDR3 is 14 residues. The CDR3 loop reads CATHGTRIGETQYF. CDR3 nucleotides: TGTGCCACCCACGGGACTAGAATCGGGGAGACCCAGTACTTC.

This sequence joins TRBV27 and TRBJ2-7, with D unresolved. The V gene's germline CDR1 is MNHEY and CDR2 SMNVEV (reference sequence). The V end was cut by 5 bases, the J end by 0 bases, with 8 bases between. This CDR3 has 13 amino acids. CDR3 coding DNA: TGTGCCAGCAGTCAGACTTACTCCTACGAGCAGTACTTC. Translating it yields CASSQTYSYEQYF.

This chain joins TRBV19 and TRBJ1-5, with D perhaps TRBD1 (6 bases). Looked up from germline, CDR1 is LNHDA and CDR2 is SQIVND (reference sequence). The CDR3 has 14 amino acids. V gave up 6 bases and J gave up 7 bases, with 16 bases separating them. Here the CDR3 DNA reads TGTGCCAGTAGAGGTTGGGAGGGGGGACAGCCCCAGCATTTT. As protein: CASRGWEGGQPQHF.

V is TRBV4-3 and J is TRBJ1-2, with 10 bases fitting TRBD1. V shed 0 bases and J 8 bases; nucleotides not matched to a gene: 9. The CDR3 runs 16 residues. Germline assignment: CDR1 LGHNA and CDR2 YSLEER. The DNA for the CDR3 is TGCGCCAGCAGCCAAGACCCTGGGACAGGGGAGACCGGCTACACCTTC. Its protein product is CASSQDPGTGETGYTF.

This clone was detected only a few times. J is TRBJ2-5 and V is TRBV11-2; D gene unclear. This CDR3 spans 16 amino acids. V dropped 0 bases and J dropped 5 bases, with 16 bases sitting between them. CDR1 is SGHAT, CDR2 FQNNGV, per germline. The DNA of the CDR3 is TGTGCCAGCAGCTTAGATCCGACTCTCGTTTGGGAGACCCAGTACTTC. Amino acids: CASSLDPTLVWETQYF.

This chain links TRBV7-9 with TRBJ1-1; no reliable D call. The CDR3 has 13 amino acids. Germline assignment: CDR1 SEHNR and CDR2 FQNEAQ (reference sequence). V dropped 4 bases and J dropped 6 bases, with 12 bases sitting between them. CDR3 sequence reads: CASSSHTMAEAFF. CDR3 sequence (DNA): TGTGCCAGCAGCTCCCACACTATGGCTGAAGCTTTCTTT.

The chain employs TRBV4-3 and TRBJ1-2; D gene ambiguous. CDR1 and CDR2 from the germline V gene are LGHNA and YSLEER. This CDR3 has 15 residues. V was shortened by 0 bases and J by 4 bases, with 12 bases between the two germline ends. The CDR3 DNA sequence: TGCGCCAGCAGCCAAGATAGTGGCGGTACCTATGGCTACACCTTC. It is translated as CASSQDSGGTYGYTF.

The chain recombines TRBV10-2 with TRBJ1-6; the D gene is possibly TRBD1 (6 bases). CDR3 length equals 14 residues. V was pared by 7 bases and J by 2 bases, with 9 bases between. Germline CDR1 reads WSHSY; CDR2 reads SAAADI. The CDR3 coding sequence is TGCGCCAGCAAACAGGGTGCCTATAATTCACCCCTCCACTTT. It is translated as CASKQGAYNSPLHF.

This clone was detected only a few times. The CDR3 protein is CASSQDLPGLNTEAFF. CDR3 in DNA: TGCGCCAGCAGCCAAGATCTCCCAGGATTGAACACTGAAGCTTTCTTT. J is TRBJ1-1 and V is TRBV4-1, with D hard to call. CDR3 size: 16 residues. Trimming stripped 0 bases from V and 0 bases from J, with 11 bases between. CDR1 and CDR2 (germline): MGHRA, YSYEKL.

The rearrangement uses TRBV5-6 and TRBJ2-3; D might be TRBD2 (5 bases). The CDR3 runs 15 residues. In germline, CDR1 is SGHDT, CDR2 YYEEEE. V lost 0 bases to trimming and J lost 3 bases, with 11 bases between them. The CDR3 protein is CASSLDTPGTDTQYF. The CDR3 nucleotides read TGTGCCAGCAGCTTGGACACACCGGGGACAGATACGCAGTATTTT.

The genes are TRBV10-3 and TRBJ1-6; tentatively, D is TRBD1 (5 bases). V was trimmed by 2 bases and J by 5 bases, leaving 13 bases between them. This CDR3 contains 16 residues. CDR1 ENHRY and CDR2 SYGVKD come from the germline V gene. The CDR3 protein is CAISEAGLGNNSPLHF. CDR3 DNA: TGTGCCATCAGTGAGGCAGGGCTGGGGAATAATTCACCCCTCCACTTT.

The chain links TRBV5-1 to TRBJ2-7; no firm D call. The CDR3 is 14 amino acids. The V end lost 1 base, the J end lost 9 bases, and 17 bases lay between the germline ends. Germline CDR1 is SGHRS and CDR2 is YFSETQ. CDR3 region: CASSLMGSGDGQYF. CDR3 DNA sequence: TGCGCCAGCAGCTTGATGGGTTCCGGAGACGGGCAGTACTTC.

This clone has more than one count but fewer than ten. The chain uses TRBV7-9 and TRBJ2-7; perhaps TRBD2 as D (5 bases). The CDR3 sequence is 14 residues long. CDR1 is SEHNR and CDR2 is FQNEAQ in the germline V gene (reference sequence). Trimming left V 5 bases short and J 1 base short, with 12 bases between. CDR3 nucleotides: TGTGCCAGCAGCCAGGACTTAAAATCCTACGAGCAGTACTTC. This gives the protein CASSQDLKSYEQYF.

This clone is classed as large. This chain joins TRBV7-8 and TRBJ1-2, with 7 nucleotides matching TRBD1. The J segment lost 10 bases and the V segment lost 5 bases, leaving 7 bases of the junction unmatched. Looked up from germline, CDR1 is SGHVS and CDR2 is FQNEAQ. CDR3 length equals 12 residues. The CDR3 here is CASSPRQGAYTF. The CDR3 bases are TGTGCCAGCAGCCCTAGACAGGGTGCCTACACCTTC.

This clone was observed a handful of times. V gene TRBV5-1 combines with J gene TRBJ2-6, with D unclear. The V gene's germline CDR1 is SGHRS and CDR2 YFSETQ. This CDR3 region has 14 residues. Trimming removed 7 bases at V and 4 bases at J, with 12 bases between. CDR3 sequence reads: CASARSEGANVLTF. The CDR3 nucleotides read TGCGCCAGCGCTCGGTCGGAGGGGGCCAACGTCCTGACTTTC.

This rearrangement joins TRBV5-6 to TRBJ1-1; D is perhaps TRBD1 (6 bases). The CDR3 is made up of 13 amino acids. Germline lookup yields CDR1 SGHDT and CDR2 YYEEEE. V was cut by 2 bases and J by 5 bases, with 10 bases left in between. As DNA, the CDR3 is TGTGCCAGCAGCTTTGGACAGATAACTGAAGCTTTCTTT. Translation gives CASSFGQITEAFF.

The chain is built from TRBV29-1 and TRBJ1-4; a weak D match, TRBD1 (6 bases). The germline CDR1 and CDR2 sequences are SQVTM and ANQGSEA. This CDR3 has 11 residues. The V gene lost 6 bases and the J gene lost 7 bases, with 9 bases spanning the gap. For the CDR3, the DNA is TGCAGCGTCGGACAGACTGAAAAACTGTTTTTT. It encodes CSVGQTEKLFF.

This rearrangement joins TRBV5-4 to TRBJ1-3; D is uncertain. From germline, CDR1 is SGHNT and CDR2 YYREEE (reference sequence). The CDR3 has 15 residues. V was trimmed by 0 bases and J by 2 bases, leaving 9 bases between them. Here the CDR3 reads CASSLAGGPGNTIYF. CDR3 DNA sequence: TGTGCCAGCAGCTTGGCCGGAGGTCCTGGAAACACCATATATTTT.

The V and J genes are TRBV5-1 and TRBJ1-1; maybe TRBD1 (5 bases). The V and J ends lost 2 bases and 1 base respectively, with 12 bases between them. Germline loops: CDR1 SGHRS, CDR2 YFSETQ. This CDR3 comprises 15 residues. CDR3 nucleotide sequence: TGCGCCAGCAGCTTAGGCGGGGGAGGGAACACTGAAGCTTTCTTT. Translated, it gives CASSLGGGGNTEAFF.

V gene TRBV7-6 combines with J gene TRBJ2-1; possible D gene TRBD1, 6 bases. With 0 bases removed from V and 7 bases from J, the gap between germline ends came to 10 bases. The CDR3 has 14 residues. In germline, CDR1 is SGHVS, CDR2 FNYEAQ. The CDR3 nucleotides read TGTGCCAGCAGCTTAGCTACCCAGGGGAATGAGCAGTTCTTC. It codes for CASSLATQGNEQFF.

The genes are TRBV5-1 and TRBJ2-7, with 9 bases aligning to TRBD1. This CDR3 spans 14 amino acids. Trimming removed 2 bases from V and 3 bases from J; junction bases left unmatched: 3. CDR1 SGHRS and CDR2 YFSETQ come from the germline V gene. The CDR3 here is CASSLQGADYEQYF. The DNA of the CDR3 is TGCGCCAGCAGCTTACAGGGGGCTGACTACGAGCAGTACTTC.

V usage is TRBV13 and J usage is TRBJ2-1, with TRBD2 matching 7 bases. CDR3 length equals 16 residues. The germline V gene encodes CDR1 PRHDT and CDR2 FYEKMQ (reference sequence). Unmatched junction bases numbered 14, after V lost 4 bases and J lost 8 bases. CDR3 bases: TGTGCCAGCAGCTCGACTAGCTTTGGGCTCTCTGATGAGCAGTTCTTC. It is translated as CASSSTSFGLSDEQFF. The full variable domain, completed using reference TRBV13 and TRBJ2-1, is AAGVIQSPRHLIKEKRETATLKCYPIPRHDTVYWYQQGPGQDPQFLISFYEKMQSDKGSIPDRFSAQQFSDYHSELNMSSLELGDSALYFCASSSTSFGLSDEQFFGPGTRLTVL.

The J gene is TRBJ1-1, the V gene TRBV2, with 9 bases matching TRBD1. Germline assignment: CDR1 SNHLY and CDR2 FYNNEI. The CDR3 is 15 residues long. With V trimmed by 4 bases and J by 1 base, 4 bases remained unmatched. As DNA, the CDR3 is TGTGCCAGCAGTGGGGACAGGGCGTGGAACACTGAAGCTTTCTTT. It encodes CASSGDRAWNTEAFF.

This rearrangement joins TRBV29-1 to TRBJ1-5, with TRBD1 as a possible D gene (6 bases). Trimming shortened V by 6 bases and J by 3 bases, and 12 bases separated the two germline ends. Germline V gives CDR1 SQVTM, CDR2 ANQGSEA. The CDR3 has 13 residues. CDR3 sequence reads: CSVRDNFNQPQHF. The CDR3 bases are TGCAGCGTCCGGGACAACTTCAATCAGCCCCAGCATTTT. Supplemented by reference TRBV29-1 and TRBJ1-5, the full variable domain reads SAVISQKPSRDICQRGTSLTIQCQVDSQVTMMFWYRQQPGQSLTLIATANQGSEATYESGFVIDKFPISRPNLTFSTLTVSNMSPEDSSIYLCSVRDNFNQPQHFGDGTRLSIL.

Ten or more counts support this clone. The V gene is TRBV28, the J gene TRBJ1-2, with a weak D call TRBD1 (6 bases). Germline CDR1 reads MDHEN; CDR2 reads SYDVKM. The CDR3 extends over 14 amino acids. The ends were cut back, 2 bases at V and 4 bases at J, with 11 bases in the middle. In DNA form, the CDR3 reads TGTGCCAGCAGTTTAGAGACAGGACCCTATGGCTACACCTTC. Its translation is CASSLETGPYGYTF.

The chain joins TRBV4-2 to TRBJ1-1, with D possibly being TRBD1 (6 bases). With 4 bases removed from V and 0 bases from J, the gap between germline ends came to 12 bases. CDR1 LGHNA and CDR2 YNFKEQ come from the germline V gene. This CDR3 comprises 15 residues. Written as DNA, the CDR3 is TGTGCCAGCAGCCCCCTAGGGGGTATGAACACTGAAGCTTTCTTT. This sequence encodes CASSPLGGMNTEAFF.